These 21 T cell receptor beta chains share one sample of origin, sequenced in a study of regulatory T cells in long-lasting Graves disease. Arm-PCR of CDR3 regions and iRepertoire HTBI primers were the basis on which TCR beta libraries were built. TCRdb re-called the multiplex PCR reads with MiXCR, one entry per CDR3 protein. The profile shows 580,000 or so distinct CDR3 sequences, 15% to 20% of them singletons. Stated time point: newly diagnosed GD, antithyroid drugs for less than 3 months. Scientists built the TCR library using RNA that was extracted from PBMCs. These sequences were also reported in another study, on T cells in Graves' hyperthyroidism and ophthalmopathy.

Sequencing was performed on peripheral blood mononuclear cells (PBMCs), taken at new diagnosis, from a patient treated with antithyroid drugs. The receptors here all came from a man in his late teens or twenties with Graves disease.

The sample holds many counts of this clonotype. This chain uses TRBV6-9 with TRBJ1-1; D might be TRBD1 (5 bases). Germline V gene data show CDR1 as MNHGY and CDR2 as SVAAGI. V lost 2 bases, J lost 1 base, and 5 bases lay in between. The CDR3 extends over 13 amino acids. CDR3 region: CASSYDRNTEAFF. The CDR3 region has the DNA TGTGCCAGCAGTTATGACAGGAACACTGAAGCTTTCTTT.

This sequence joins TRBV7-9 and TRBJ2-7; 7 bases are shared with TRBD1. Per germline, CDR1 SEHNR and CDR2 FQNEAQ (reference sequence). This CDR3 contains 15 residues. V dropped 5 bases and J dropped 1; count of bases not matched to a gene: 8. The CDR3 DNA is TGTGCCAGCAGCCTGAGGACAGGTTATTCCTACGAGCAGTACTTC. Its translation: CASSLRTGYSYEQYF.

This rearrangement joins TRBV9 to TRBJ2-1; tentatively, D is TRBD1 (6 bases). With 2 bases removed from V and 8 bases from J, the gap between germline ends came to 20 bases. This CDR3 region has 16 residues. CDR1 SGDLS and CDR2 YYNGEE come from the germline V gene. CDR3 region: CASSVSQGTTSDEQFF. The CDR3 coding sequence is TGTGCCAGCAGCGTCTCTCAGGGGACGACATCGGATGAGCAGTTCTTC.

This chain uses TRBV6-2 or TRBV6-3 with TRBJ2-5; tentatively, D is TRBD2 (5 bases). Germline CDR1 MNHEY, CDR2 SVGEGT. Trimming cost V 7 bases and J 5 bases, with 17 bases left between them. The CDR3 covers 14 residues. CDR3 sequence reads: CASTRDRSLETQYF. The CDR3 DNA reads as TGTGCCAGCACTCGGGATAGGAGTCTTGAGACCCAGTACTTC.

Many counts were recorded for this clonotype. The chain couples TRBV28 to TRBJ2-2, with D tentatively TRBD2 (5 bases). Trimming removed 5 bases from V and 4 bases from J, with 17 bases in between. The germline gives CDR1 MDHEN, CDR2 SYDVKM. CDR3 length equals 16 residues. CDR3 in amino acids: CASSPTFRAGTGELFF. CDR3 bases: TGTGCCAGCAGTCCGACATTTAGGGCGGGCACCGGGGAGCTGTTTTTT.

This rearrangement joins TRBV5-6 to TRBJ2-1, with 8 bases fitting TRBD1. Trimming cost V 0 bases and J 4 bases; bases outside gene matches: 6. Germline V gene sequence: CDR1 SGHDT, CDR2 YYEEEE. The CDR3 totals 16 residues. CDR3: CASSLAGGVGYNEQFF. The CDR3 DNA reads as TGTGCCAGCAGCTTGGCAGGGGGCGTCGGTTACAATGAGCAGTTCTTC.

This clonotype turned up a few times. The chain uses TRBV20-1 and TRBJ2-1, with D possibly being TRBD2 (5 bases). The germline V gene encodes CDR1 DFQATT and CDR2 SNEGSKA (reference sequence). The CDR3 is 15 amino acids. V gave up 0 bases and J gave up 3 bases, with 12 bases separating them. DNA of the CDR3: TGCAGTGCTAGAGAGGGCGGGCTGAACTACAATGAGCAGTTCTTC. This gives the protein CSAREGGLNYNEQFF.

This clonotype was observed a handful of times. This chain links TRBV18 with TRBJ2-1; D call uncertain. The CDR3 covers 14 residues. Germline assignment: CDR1 KGHSH and CDR2 LQKENI. Trimming cost V 2 bases and J 7 bases, with 12 bases left between them. The CDR3 spells CASSPSVSFNEQFF. CDR3 in DNA: TGTGCCAGCTCACCATCGGTCTCTTTTAATGAGCAGTTCTTC.

A few counts support this clonotype. The rearrangement joins TRBV5-1 to TRBJ2-7; 15 positions match TRBD2. V was clipped by 4 bases and J by 7 bases; unmatched bases: 9. Germline assignment: CDR1 SGHRS and CDR2 YFSETQ. The CDR3 sequence is 16 residues long. The CDR3 sequence: CASSLGTSGRPWEQYF. The CDR3 nucleotides are TGCGCCAGCAGCCTAGGGACTAGCGGGAGGCCTTGGGAGCAGTACTTC. Looking up the rest from reference TRBV5-1 and TRBJ2-7 gives the full variable domain: KAGVTQTPRYLIKTRGQQVTLSCSPISGHRSVSWYQQTPGQGLQFLFEYFSETQRNKGNFPGRFSGRQFSNSRSEMNVSTLELGDSALYLCASSLGTSGRPWEQYFGPGTRLTVT.

CDR3 protein: CASSFRAGEQYF. Here the CDR3 DNA reads TGTGCCAGCAGCTTTCGGGCTGGCGAGCAGTACTTC. The V and J genes are TRBV7-2 and TRBJ2-7; unclear D gene. Trimming took off 3 bases at V and 6 bases at J, with 9 bases between the two ends. This CDR3 is 12 amino acids long. CDR1 and CDR2 (germline): SGHTA, FQGNSA.

The table lists this clonotype with many counts. The J gene is TRBJ2-5, the V gene TRBV18; D is unresolved. The CDR3 length is 14 residues. The V gene lost 1 base and the J gene lost 5 bases, with 11 bases spanning the gap. Germline loops: CDR1 KGHSH, CDR2 LQKENI. The CDR3 sequence: CASSPLASLETQYF. As DNA, the CDR3 is TGTGCCAGCTCACCACTTGCCTCCTTGGAGACCCAGTACTTC.

This clonotype was counted ten times or more. The chain joins TRBV28 to TRBJ2-7; tentative D call: TRBD2 (6 bases). Trimming removed 6 bases from V and 0 bases from J, with 9 bases in between. This CDR3 comprises 13 residues. From germline, CDR1 is MDHEN and CDR2 SYDVKM. The CDR3 loop is CASSLTSSYEQYF. CDR3 nucleotide sequence: TGTGCCAGCAGCTTGACTAGCTCCTACGAGCAGTACTTC.

There are many counts of this clonotype. The CDR3 is CASKDIMGTYEQYF. CDR3 DNA sequence: TGTGCCAGCAAAGACATAATGGGAACTTACGAGCAGTACTTC. The V gene is TRBV28, the J gene TRBJ2-7; D remains ambiguous. The ends were cut back, 7 bases at V and 4 bases at J, with 17 bases in the middle. Looked up from germline, CDR1 is MDHEN and CDR2 is SYDVKM. The CDR3 runs 14 residues.

Notes on this clonotype: This sequence may be a read error, since a much larger clone differs from it by one base. The chain joins TRBV15 to TRBJ1-1; no definite D call. This CDR3 is 14 amino acids long. The germline V gene has CDR1 LNHNV and CDR2 YYDKDF (reference sequence). The CDR3 here is CATRDGSLNTEASF. The CDR3 coding sequence is TGTGCCACCAGGGACGGGAGCCTGAACACTGAAGCTTCCTTT.

This clonotype was detected only once. V and J are TRBV7-2 and TRBJ2-1, with D unresolved. V dropped 5 bases and J dropped 4 bases, with 9 bases sitting between them. The CDR3 is made up of 13 amino acids. CDR1 is SGHTA and CDR2 is FQGNSA in the germline V gene. CDR3 region: CASSLDFYNEQFF. CDR3 in DNA: TGTGCCAGCAGCCTAGACTTTTACAATGAGCAGTTCTTC.

The table lists this clonotype with many counts. The J gene is TRBJ2-7, the V gene TRBV29-1; D remains unclear. Germline V gene lookup returns CDR1 SQVTM and CDR2 ANQGSEA. Trimming cost V 0 bases and J 2 bases, with 11 bases left between them. There are 14 residues in the CDR3. The CDR3, as DNA: TGCAGCGTTGAAGAAGGAGCCACAACCTACGAGCAGTACTTC. This sequence encodes CSVEEGATTYEQYF.

This clonotype was observed at least ten times. The chain couples TRBV29-1 to TRBJ2-1; 7 bases are shared with TRBD2. Per germline, CDR1 SQVTM and CDR2 ANQGSEA. The length of the CDR3 is 15 residues. Germline trimming cut 6 bases from V and 8 bases from J; bases unmatched to any gene: 16. CDR3 region: CSVHPGAGNTDEQFF. The CDR3 DNA follows: TGCAGCGTCCACCCGGGAGCGGGGAATACGGATGAGCAGTTCTTC.

This clonotype was found many times. V is TRBV5-6 and J is TRBJ2-3; 10 bases are a match to TRBD2. The germline gives CDR1 SGHDT, CDR2 YYEEEE. The CDR3 has 17 amino acids. The junction had 4 bases not matched to a gene; V was cut back by 0 bases and J by 0 bases. DNA for the CDR3: TGTGCCAGCAGCTTGGCCCCGGGACTAGCGAGCACAGATACGCAGTATTTT. Translating gives CASSLAPGLASTDTQYF.

This clonotype has ten or more counts. The rearrangement uses TRBV7-2 and TRBJ2-1; D remains unclear. The V and J ends lost 3 bases and 8 bases respectively, with 11 bases between them. Germline loops: CDR1 SGHTA, CDR2 FQGNSA. The CDR3 length is 13 residues. The CDR3 region has the DNA TGTGCCAGCAGCTTGTTTGAGAGCGATGAGCAGTTCTTC. Its protein is CASSLFESDEQFF.

This clonotype has a single count. The rearrangement links TRBV2 to TRBJ2-7; D might be TRBD2 (5 bases). Trimming removed 5 bases at V and 3 bases at J, with 8 bases between. CDR3 length equals 12 residues. Germline V gene sequence: CDR1 SNHLY, CDR2 FYNNEI. In DNA, the CDR3 is TGTGCCAGCAGTCGCCGGGACTACGAGCAGTACTTC. Translated, it gives CASSRRDYEQYF.

This clonotype was recorded many times. The chain has TRBV30 and TRBJ1-1; D remains ambiguous. Germline CDR1 reads GTSNPN; CDR2 reads SVGIG (reference sequence). The ends were cut back, 0 bases at V and 7 bases at J, with 12 bases in the middle. This CDR3 has 13 amino acids. CDR3 in DNA: TGTGCCTGGAGTGTACCCGGGAACGATGAAGCTTTCTTT. Its protein product is CAWSVPGNDEAFF.